The 13 T cell receptor beta chains given below trace back to one sample, sequenced in a study of T-cell reconstitution after alpha-beta-depleted transplantation in children. Unique molecular identifiers were incorporated when the TCRbeta library was constructed. TCRdb re-analysed the PCR reads in MiXCR, keeping a single row per CDR3 protein. The sample has 95,000 to 150,000 distinct CDR3 sequences, 23% seen once. This specimen consisted of PBMCs, mostly from graft donor cells, obtained 180 days after TCRalphabeta/CD19-depleted stem cell transplant. The receptors originated from a male patient between 2 and 10 years old who had a stem cell transplant for chronic granulomatous disease, so the T cells may come from the graft donor.

This clonotype was observed at least ten times. The V and J genes are TRBV29-1 and TRBJ2-1, with 11 bases matching TRBD2. The V gene's germline CDR1 is SQVTM and CDR2 ANQGSEA. The junction had 5 bases not matched to a gene; V was cut back by 4 bases and J by 6 bases. This CDR3 has 14 residues. As DNA, the CDR3 is TGCAGCGTTGTACTAGCGGGAGTTCCCAATGAGCAGTTCTTC. Protein product: CSVVLAGVPNEQFF.

V usage is TRBV13 and J usage is TRBJ2-7, with TRBD1 matching 9 bases. V trimming: 5 bases; J trimming: 5 bases; junction bases outside the gene matches: 10. The CDR3 runs to 15 residues. Germline V lookup: CDR1 PRHDT, CDR2 FYEKMQ (reference sequence). The CDR3 DNA reads as TGTGCCAGCAGCCGTCCCGGGACAGGGTTGGACGAGCAGTACTTC. Amino acid sequence: CASSRPGTGLDEQYF.

This clonotype was seen only once. This chain connects TRBV20-1 to TRBJ2-5; D is perhaps TRBD1 or TRBD2 (5 bases each). The V gene's germline CDR1 is DFQATT and CDR2 SNEGSKA (reference sequence). V lost 3 bases to trimming and J lost 0 bases, with 23 bases between them. The CDR3 is 18 amino acids. CDR3 residues: CSARGDLRKGQYQETQYF. CDR3 in DNA: TGCAGTGCTAGGGGGGACCTCCGAAAAGGGCAGTACCAAGAGACCCAGTACTTC.

At least ten counts were recorded for this clonotype. The V call is TRBV2, the J call TRBJ2-1; maybe TRBD1 (6 bases). Germline assignment: CDR1 SNHLY and CDR2 FYNNEI. The CDR3 consists of 12 residues. Deletions cut 7 bases from V and 9 bases from J, with 13 bases between. The CDR3 sequence: CASMFGGREQFF. As DNA, the CDR3 is TGTGCCAGCATGTTTGGGGGCCGTGAGCAGTTCTTC.

V gene TRBV5-1 combines with J gene TRBJ2-1; the match to TRBD2 covers 10 bases. This CDR3 is built from 14 residues. Germline V gene data show CDR1 as SGHRS and CDR2 as YFSETQ. V was clipped by 1 base and J by 8 bases; unmatched bases: 3. This CDR3 reads CASSLLAGGDEQFF. CDR3 nucleotides: TGCGCCAGCAGCTTGTTAGCGGGAGGAGATGAGCAGTTCTTC.

J is TRBJ2-2 and V is TRBV5-1; D gene unclear. V was clipped by 3 bases and J by 3 bases, with 15 bases between them. Germline-derived CDR1 and CDR2 are SGHRS and YFSETQ. The CDR3 consists of 16 residues. For the CDR3, the DNA is TGCGCCAGCAGCTCCTATGAAACTTACGACACCGGGGAGCTGTTTTTT. Amino acids: CASSSYETYDTGELFF.

The chain carries TRBV12-3 or TRBV12-4 and TRBJ2-1; D may be TRBD2 (7 bases). The V end was cut by 3 bases, the J end by 8 bases, with 14 bases between. This CDR3 is 14 amino acids long. In DNA, the CDR3 is TGTGCCAGCAGTTTTCTCACAGGGAGGGATGAGCAGTTCTTC. Amino acid sequence: CASSFLTGRDEQFF.

Only a few counts were recorded for this clonotype. The chain links TRBV7-2 to TRBJ2-3; D is possibly TRBD2 (6 bases). V was shortened by 1 base and J by 0 bases, with 8 bases between the two germline ends. The germline V gene has CDR1 SGHTA and CDR2 FQGNSA. The CDR3 loop spans 15 amino acids. CDR3 in DNA: TGTGCCAGCAGCTTAGGACTAGTAAGCACAGATACGCAGTATTTT. Protein: CASSLGLVSTDTQYF. Based on the CDR3 plus reference TRBV7-2 and TRBJ2-3, the full variable domain is GAGVSQSPSNKVTEKGKDVELRCDPISGHTALYWYRQSLGQGLEFLIYFQGNSAPDKSGLPSDRFSAERTGGSVSTLTIQRTQQEDSAVYLCASSLGLVSTDTQYFGPGTRLTVL.

This clonotype was seen a handful of times. The V gene is TRBV5-5, the J gene TRBJ2-1; 7 nucleotides agree with TRBD1. The V gene's germline CDR1 is SGHKS and CDR2 YYEKEE (reference sequence). This CDR3 region has 17 residues. Losses at the gene ends were 0 bases for V and 6 bases for J; bases not matched to a gene: 12. The CDR3 region has the DNA TGTGCCAGCAGCTTGGAGGGGGCAGGCCTTCGGAGCAATGAGCAGTTCTTC. This encodes CASSLEGAGLRSNEQFF.

This clonotype occurred many times. The J gene is TRBJ2-7, the V gene TRBV7-8; D tentatively fits TRBD1 or TRBD2 (5 bases each). Per germline, CDR1 SGHVS and CDR2 FQNEAQ. The CDR3 runs 16 residues. Deletions cut 5 bases from V and 0 bases from J, with 17 bases between. In nucleotides, the CDR3 is TGTGCCAGCAGCGCAAATCCGGGACCTAGCTCCTACGAGCAGTACTTC. Protein: CASSANPGPSSYEQYF.

This sequence joins TRBV4-3 and TRBJ2-1, with TRBD2 matching 7 bases. The CDR3 length is 16 residues. Unmatched junction bases numbered 10, after V lost 5 bases and J lost 3 bases. The germline V gene has CDR1 LGHNA and CDR2 YSLEER. The CDR3 region has the DNA TGCGCCAGCAGCGATCGGGCTAGCGGCTTCTACAATGAGCAGTTCTTC. Its protein is CASSDRASGFYNEQFF.

Many counts were recorded for this clonotype. The chain employs TRBV7-8 and TRBJ2-3; D perhaps matches TRBD2 (7 bases). V lost 5 bases to trimming and J lost 4 bases, with 16 bases between them. The CDR3 covers 15 residues. Germline CDR1 SGHVS, CDR2 FQNEAQ. CDR3 region: CASSREGGRPDTQYF. Here the CDR3 DNA reads TGTGCCAGCAGCCGAGAGGGGGGGCGACCAGATACGCAGTATTTT.

The V gene is TRBV29-1, the J gene TRBJ1-2; D gene ambiguous. Trimming stripped 7 bases from V and 7 bases from J, with 16 bases between. The CDR3 length is 12 residues. Germline CDR1 and CDR2: SQVTM and ANQGSEA. CDR3 sequence: CSADRNSGGYTF. The CDR3 DNA sequence: TGCAGCGCGGACCGTAATAGTGGTGGCTACACCTTC.